What follows describes a single TCR beta chain. This sample stems from a study of cytomegalovirus exposure and HLA in healthy donors. The overall study: Among around 200 million T cells, an earlier analysis found roughly 100 million unique TCR beta sequences.

Trimming took 8 bases from V and 5 from J, leaving 15 bases between them. Germline CDR1 reads MNHEY; CDR2 reads SVGAGI. The CDR3 length is 13 residues. PCR was performed using 60 Vbeta and 13 Jbeta primers. Profiled with immunoSEQ multiplex PCR; TCRdb holds only in-frame clones, not every one. This table has more than 65,000 clones, about 75% appearing once. Sample: PBMCs. The TCR originated in a female donor in good health and CMV-seronegative. V and J are TRBV6-5 and TRBJ2-5; tentatively, D is TRBD1 (6 bases). The CDR3 coding sequence is TGTGCCAGCGCAATAGGGGGATCGGAGACCCAGTACTTC. This translates into CASAIGGSETQYF.